The 28 T cell receptor beta chains listed next were all sequenced from one sample in a study of blood T cell repertoires in COVID-19 (dated by TCRdb to the early 2020s). Libraries came from the immunoSEQ multiplex PCR assay. TCRdb holds this immuneACCESS table with in-frame rearrangements only. Some clones are missing; in checked studies, unresolved V genes explain under half, and the rest has no known cause. The sample data list roughly 200,000 clones, and just over 85% of these were observed just once. The top ten clones comprise roughly 1.5% of the sample. Sample: peripheral blood. These receptors were collected from a man younger than 30 with active or convalescent COVID-19.

The chain links TRBV4-2 to TRBJ1-6; the match to TRBD1 covers 11 bases. CDR1 and CDR2 from the germline V gene are LGHNA and YNFKEQ. The CDR3 covers 16 residues. J gave up 7 bases and V 5 bases, and 7 bases lay outside the gene matches. The CDR3 region has the DNA TGTGCCAGCAGCAATCGGGACAGGGGGGTCAATTCACCCCTCCACTTT. This translates into CASSNRDRGVNSPLHF.

The CDR3 DNA is TGTGCCAGCAGTTACGTACTAGCGGGCTTCTCTGGGGCCAACGTCCTGACTTTC. Translating gives CASSYVLAGFSGANVLTF. The chain uses TRBV6-2 or TRBV6-3 and TRBJ2-6; 9 bases are shared with TRBD2. CDR1 and CDR2 (germline): MNHEY, SVGEGT. J was trimmed by 0 bases and V by 2 bases; bases with no gene match: 5. The CDR3 is made up of 18 amino acids.

The J gene is TRBJ2-7, the V gene TRBV5-4, with D tentatively TRBD2 (6 bases). V lost 4 bases and J 2 bases, leaving 19 bases between the germline ends. This CDR3 comprises 16 residues. Germline CDR1 and CDR2: SGHNT and YYREEE (reference sequence). CDR3: CASSLLGGRVPYEQYF. CDR3 DNA: TGTGCCAGCAGCCTTCTTGGGGGGAGAGTCCCCTACGAGCAGTACTTC.

This clone has just one count. V gene TRBV28 combines with J gene TRBJ2-3; possible D gene TRBD2, 6 bases. Germline CDR1 is MDHEN and CDR2 is SYDVKM. Trimming cost V 5 bases and J 2 bases, with 14 bases left between them. This CDR3 is 15 amino acids long. CDR3 nucleotide sequence: TGTGCCAGCAGTGCGGGGTTTACGATCACAGATACGCAGTATTTT. Translated: CASSAGFTITDTQYF.

This chain connects TRBV7-2 to TRBJ2-3; a weak D match, TRBD1 (6 bases). The CDR3 covers 15 residues. Germline CDR1 SGHTA, CDR2 FQGNSA. Between the trimmed V and J ends, which lost 5 bases and 2 bases, there was a span of 14 bases. The CDR3, as DNA: TGTGCCAGCAGCCAAAACGGACAGAACACAGATACGCAGTATTTT. Its protein product is CASSQNGQNTDTQYF. Full variable domain (rest looked up from reference TRBV7-2 and TRBJ2-3): GAGVSQSPSNKVTEKGKDVELRCDPISGHTALYWYRQSLGQGLEFLIYFQGNSAPDKSGLPSDRFSAERTGGSVSTLTIQRTQQEDSAVYLCASSQNGQNTDTQYFGPGTRLTVL.

The chain is built from TRBV6-6 and TRBJ2-2, with 8 bases lining up with TRBD2. The CDR3 is 15 amino acids. V lost 5 bases, J lost 0 bases, and 2 bases stayed unmatched. CDR1 MNHNY and CDR2 SVGAGI come from the germline V gene (reference sequence). In DNA form, the CDR3 reads TGTGCCAGCAGTACGGGACTAGCGAACACCGGGGAGCTGTTTTTT. Translated: CASSTGLANTGELFF.

The chain uses TRBV12-3 or TRBV12-4 and TRBJ1-1; D is unresolved. This CDR3 has 13 residues. The V and J ends lost 6 bases and 2 bases respectively, with 10 bases between them. Here the CDR3 reads CASSPTLNTEAFF. The CDR3 region has the DNA TGTGCCAGCAGCCCTACGCTCAACACTGAAGCTTTCTTT.

The genes are TRBV6-9 and TRBJ1-3, with D perhaps matching TRBD1 (5 bases). Germline loops: CDR1 MNHGY, CDR2 SVAAGI. The CDR3 totals 14 residues. The germline V and J ends were trimmed by 8 bases and 0 bases, with 11 bases remaining between them. This CDR3 is CASSDSPSGNTIYF. The CDR3 nucleotides are TGTGCCAGCTCCGACAGTCCCTCTGGAAACACCATATATTTT.

The rearrangement links TRBV7-9 to TRBJ2-7, with a tentative D call TRBD1 (6 bases). Between the trimmed V and J ends, which lost 5 bases and 0 bases, there was a span of 11 bases. Germline assignment: CDR1 SEHNR and CDR2 FQNEAQ (reference sequence). CDR3 length: 14 residues. CDR3 in amino acids: CASSAPGHSYEQYF. The CDR3 nucleotides read TGTGCCAGCAGCGCACCGGGACACTCCTACGAGCAGTACTTC.

The CDR3 spells CASSPSGTHGYTF. The DNA of the CDR3 is TGTGCCAGCTCACCCTCAGGGACTCATGGCTACACCTTC. The rearrangement links TRBV18 to TRBJ1-2, with D perhaps TRBD1 (5 bases). The CDR3 sequence is 13 residues long. The V end was cut by 3 bases, the J end by 6 bases, with 11 bases between. Looked up from germline, CDR1 is KGHSH and CDR2 is LQKENI.

For this clone: At the DNA level, this CDR3 is encoded by other sequences in the same sample as well. This chain uses TRBV5-1 with TRBJ2-3; 12 bases align to TRBD2. CDR3 size: 15 residues. The V segment lost 1 base and the J segment 5 bases; nucleotides outside the gene matches: 2. The germline V gene has CDR1 SGHRS and CDR2 YFSETQ. CDR3 residues: CASSLRGLAGDTQYF. CDR3 sequence (DNA): TGCGCCAGCAGCTTGAGGGGACTAGCGGGAGATACGCAGTATTTT.

The CDR3 DNA is TGTGCCAGCAGTCCCCGAGTTGATACAGGGAATGAAAAACTGTTTTTT. Residues: CASSPRVDTGNEKLFF. The chain recombines TRBV27 with TRBJ1-4; TRBD1 might be the D (6 bases). CDR1 is MNHEY and CDR2 is SMNVEV in the germline V gene (reference sequence). V dropped 5 bases and J dropped 5 bases, with 18 bases sitting between them. The CDR3 is 16 amino acids.

V gene TRBV5-1 combines with J gene TRBJ1-1; D might be TRBD1 (6 bases). The CDR3 contains 14 residues. V was pared by 1 base and J by 0 bases, with 7 bases between. Germline loops: CDR1 SGHRS, CDR2 YFSETQ. The CDR3 loop is CASSLTGMNTEAFF. The CDR3 DNA reads TGCGCCAGCAGCTTGACAGGGATGAACACTGAAGCTTTCTTT.

V is TRBV6-6 and J is TRBJ2-6; the match to TRBD2 covers 8 bases. Per germline, CDR1 MNHNY and CDR2 SVGAGI (reference sequence). CDR3 size: 19 residues. Unmatched junction bases numbered 13, after V lost 6 bases and J lost 0 bases. The CDR3 here is CASSSPGTRIVSGANVLTF. The CDR3 coding sequence is TGTGCCAGCAGCTCACCCGGGACTAGGATCGTCTCTGGGGCCAACGTCCTGACTTTC.

V gene TRBV12-5 combines with J gene TRBJ2-1, with D tentatively TRBD2 (5 bases). This CDR3 is 15 amino acids long. The V end lost 4 bases, the J end lost 3 bases, and 13 bases lay between the germline ends. CDR1 is LGHNT and CDR2 is FRNRAP in the germline V gene. The CDR3 DNA reads TGTGCTAGTGGTTCCGGGGAGACGAGCTACAATGAGCAGTTCTTC. As protein: CASGSGETSYNEQFF.

This clone was seen just once. The chain uses TRBV11-2 and TRBJ2-5, with a possible D match to TRBD2 (5 bases). V was clipped by 3 bases and J by 5 bases, with 16 bases between them. The CDR3 runs 15 residues. Germline loops: CDR1 SGHAT, CDR2 FQNNGV. The CDR3 sequence is CASSFGREGGETQYF. The CDR3 DNA is TGTGCCAGCAGCTTCGGACGCGAGGGTGGGGAGACCCAGTACTTC.

CDR3 region: CASSLERGQPQHF. For the CDR3, the DNA is TGTGCCAGCAGTTTAGAGCGAGGTCAGCCCCAGCATTTT. The chain uses TRBV12-3 or TRBV12-4 and TRBJ1-5; D gene unclear. The ends were cut back, 1 base at V and 6 bases at J, with 7 bases in the middle. The CDR3 sequence is 13 residues long.

This clone was observed once. This sequence joins TRBV19 and TRBJ2-6; weak D call: TRBD2 (5 bases). Germline values: CDR1 LNHDA, CDR2 SQIVND (reference sequence). This CDR3 has 17 amino acids. Trimming left V 3 bases short and J 2 bases short, with 14 bases between. The CDR3 DNA reads TGTGCCAGTAGTATTGTAGGGCGGGTTACTGGGGCCAACGTCCTGACTTTC. Protein sequence: CASSIVGRVTGANVLTF.

This rearrangement joins TRBV20-1 to TRBJ1-2, with unresolved D. The V and J ends lost 5 bases and 7 bases respectively, with 11 bases between them. This CDR3 has 11 amino acids. Germline V lookup: CDR1 DFQATT, CDR2 SNEGSKA (reference sequence). CDR3 DNA: TGCAGTGCTTATCGTTATTCTGGCTACACCTTC. Translated, it gives CSAYRYSGYTF.

This rearrangement joins TRBV27 to TRBJ2-2, with 8 bases fitting TRBD2. CDR1 is MNHEY, CDR2 SMNVEV, per germline (reference sequence). The CDR3 contains 16 residues. Trimming cost V 2 bases and J 4 bases; bases outside gene matches: 6. The CDR3 DNA reads as TGTGCCAGCAGTTTAGCGGGGGGCGCCGGCACCGGGGAGCTGTTTTTT. This codes for CASSLAGGAGTGELFF.

The chain recombines TRBV7-6 with TRBJ1-1; no firm D call. Per germline, CDR1 SGHVS and CDR2 FNYEAQ. The CDR3 loop spans 13 amino acids. The V and J ends lost 0 bases and 1 base respectively, with 3 bases between them. The CDR3 loop reads CASSLAQNTEAFF. The CDR3 DNA follows: TGTGCCAGCAGCTTAGCACAGAACACTGAAGCTTTCTTT. The full variable domain, with the rest looked up from reference TRBV7-6 and TRBJ1-1, is GAGVSQSPRYKVTKRGQDVALRCDPISGHVSLYWYRQALGQGPEFLTYFNYEAQQDKSGLPNDRFSAERPEGSISTLTIQRTEQRDSAMYRCASSLAQNTEAFFGQGTRLTVV.

The V and J genes are TRBV5-1 and TRBJ2-1; TRBD2 aligns across 12 bases. The CDR3 is made up of 17 amino acids. The V segment lost 0 bases and the J segment 4 bases; nucleotides outside the gene matches: 5. Germline-derived CDR1 and CDR2 are SGHRS and YFSETQ. CDR3 nucleotide sequence: TGCGCCAGCAGCTTGGGACTAGCGGGAGCTGTTTACAATGAGCAGTTCTTC. Translating it yields CASSLGLAGAVYNEQFF.

DNA for the CDR3: TGTGCCACCAGCAGAGGCCCAGGGATTGCTGGAAACACCATATATTTT. It yields the protein CATSRGPGIAGNTIYF. The chain recombines TRBV15 with TRBJ1-3; tentatively, D is TRBD1 (5 bases). The CDR3 spans 16 residues. V was shortened by 1 base and J by 2 bases, with 12 bases between the two germline ends. The germline V gene has CDR1 LNHNV and CDR2 YYDKDF (reference sequence).

The chain combines TRBV9 with TRBJ1-3; D perhaps matches TRBD1 (5 bases). V was cut by 5 bases and J by 2 bases, with 14 bases left in between. Germline V gene lookup returns CDR1 SGDLS and CDR2 YYNGEE. This CDR3 contains 15 residues. The CDR3 spells CASSEGGGPGNTIYF. The DNA for the CDR3 is TGTGCCAGCAGTGAGGGCGGGGGACCTGGAAACACCATATATTTT. The entire variable domain, with the rest obtained from reference TRBV9 and TRBJ1-3, is as follows: DSGVTQTPKHLITATGQRVTLRCSPRSGDLSVYWYQQSLDQGLQFLIQYYNGEERAKGNILERFSAQQFPDLHSELNLSSLELGDSALYFCASSEGGGPGNTIYFGEGSWLTVV.

V and J are TRBV5-4 and TRBJ2-1, with TRBD1 as a possible D gene (5 bases). This CDR3 contains 17 residues. Germline loops: CDR1 SGHNT, CDR2 YYREEE (reference sequence). V was cut by 0 bases and J by 1 base, with 14 bases left in between. The DNA of the CDR3 is TGTGCCAGCAGCTTGGGAATAGGGGCGAATTCCTACAATGAGCAGTTCTTC. Protein sequence: CASSLGIGANSYNEQFF.

V is TRBV7-8 and J is TRBJ1-2, with 7 bases matching TRBD1. Germline assignment: CDR1 SGHVS and CDR2 FQNEAQ. This CDR3 has 14 amino acids. V was pared by 4 bases and J by 2 bases, with 4 bases of the junction left unmatched. The CDR3 coding sequence is TGTGCCAGCAGCTCCAGGGGGAGCAACTATGGCTACACCTTC. Its translation: CASSSRGSNYGYTF.

The rearrangement uses TRBV9 and TRBJ2-2, with 10 bases lining up with TRBD2. CDR1 is SGDLS and CDR2 is YYNGEE in the germline V gene. J gave up 6 bases and V 3 bases, and 5 bases lay outside the gene matches. This CDR3 comprises 15 residues. The CDR3 spells CASSEGLAVAGELFF. The CDR3 DNA sequence: TGTGCCAGCAGCGAAGGACTAGCGGTAGCCGGGGAGCTGTTTTTT.

The rearrangement uses TRBV7-2 and TRBJ2-2, with 7 bases matching TRBD1. Germline CDR1 and CDR2: SGHTA and FQGNSA. This CDR3 contains 16 residues. V lost 5 bases, J lost 1 base, and 7 bases stayed unmatched. CDR3 nucleotides: TGTGCCAGCAGCCAGACAGGGATTGTGAACACCGGGGAGCTGTTTTTT. It translates to CASSQTGIVNTGELFF.